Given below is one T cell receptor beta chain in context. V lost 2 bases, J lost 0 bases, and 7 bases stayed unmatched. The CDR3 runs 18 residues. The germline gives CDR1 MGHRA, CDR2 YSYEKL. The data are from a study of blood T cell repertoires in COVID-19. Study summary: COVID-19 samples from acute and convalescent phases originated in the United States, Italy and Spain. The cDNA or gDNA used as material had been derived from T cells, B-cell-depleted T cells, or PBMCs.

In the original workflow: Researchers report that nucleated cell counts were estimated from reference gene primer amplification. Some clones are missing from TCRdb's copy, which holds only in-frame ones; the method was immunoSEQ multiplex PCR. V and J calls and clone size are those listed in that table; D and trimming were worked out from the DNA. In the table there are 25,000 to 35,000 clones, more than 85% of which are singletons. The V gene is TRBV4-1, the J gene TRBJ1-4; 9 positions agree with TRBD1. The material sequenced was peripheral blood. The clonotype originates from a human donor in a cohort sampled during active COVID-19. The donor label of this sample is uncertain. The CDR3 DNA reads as TGCGCCAGCAGCCAAAGAGGGGACAGGGATACAACTAATGAAAAACTGTTTTTT. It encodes CASSQRGDRDTTNEKLFF.